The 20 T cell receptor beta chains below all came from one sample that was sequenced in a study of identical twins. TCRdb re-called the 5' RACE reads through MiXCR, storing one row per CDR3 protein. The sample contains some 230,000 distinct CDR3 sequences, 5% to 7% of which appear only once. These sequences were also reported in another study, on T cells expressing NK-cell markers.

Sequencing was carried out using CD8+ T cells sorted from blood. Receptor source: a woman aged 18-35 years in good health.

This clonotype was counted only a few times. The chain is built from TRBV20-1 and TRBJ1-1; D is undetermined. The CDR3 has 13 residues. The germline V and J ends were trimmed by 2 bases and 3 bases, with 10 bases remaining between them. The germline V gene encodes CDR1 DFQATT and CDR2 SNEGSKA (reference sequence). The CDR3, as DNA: TGCAGTGCTAGATCCCACATTCACACTGAAGCTTTCTTT. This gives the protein CSARSHIHTEAFF.

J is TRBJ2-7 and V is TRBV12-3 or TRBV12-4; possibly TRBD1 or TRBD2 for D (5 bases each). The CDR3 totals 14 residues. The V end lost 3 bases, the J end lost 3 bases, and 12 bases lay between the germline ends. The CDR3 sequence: CASSFLRDRYEQYF. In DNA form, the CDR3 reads TGTGCCAGCAGTTTTCTCAGGGACCGCTACGAGCAGTACTTC.

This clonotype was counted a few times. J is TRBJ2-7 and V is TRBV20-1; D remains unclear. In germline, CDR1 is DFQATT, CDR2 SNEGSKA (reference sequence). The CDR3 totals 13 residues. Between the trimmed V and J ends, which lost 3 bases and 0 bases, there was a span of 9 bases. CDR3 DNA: TGCAGTGCTAGTGAAGTCAGCTCCTACGAGCAGTACTTC. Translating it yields CSASEVSSYEQYF.

The CDR3 reads CARGQGPHEQYF. The CDR3 DNA is TGTGCCAGAGGACAGGGGCCACACGAGCAGTACTTC. The rearrangement joins TRBV2 to TRBJ2-7, with 9 bases identical to TRBD1. J was trimmed by 5 bases and V by 9 bases; bases with no gene match: 5. Germline V CDR1 and CDR2: SNHLY, FYNNEI. The CDR3 is 12 residues long.

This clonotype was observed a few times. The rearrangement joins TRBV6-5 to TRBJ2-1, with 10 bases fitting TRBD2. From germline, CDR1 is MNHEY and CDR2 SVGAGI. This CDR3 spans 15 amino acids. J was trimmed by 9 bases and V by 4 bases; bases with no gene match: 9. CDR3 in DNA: TGTGCCAGCAGTTTTTTGACTAGCGGGTCGGGTGAGCAGTTCTTC. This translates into CASSFLTSGSGEQFF.

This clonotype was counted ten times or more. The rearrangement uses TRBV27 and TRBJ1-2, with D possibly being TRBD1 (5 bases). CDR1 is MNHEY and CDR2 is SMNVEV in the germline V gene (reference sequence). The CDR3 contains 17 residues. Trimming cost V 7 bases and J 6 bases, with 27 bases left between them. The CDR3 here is CASTNMGLSMTANGYTF. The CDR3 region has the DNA TGTGCCAGCACCAATATGGGCCTTTCTATGACAGCTAATGGCTACACCTTC.

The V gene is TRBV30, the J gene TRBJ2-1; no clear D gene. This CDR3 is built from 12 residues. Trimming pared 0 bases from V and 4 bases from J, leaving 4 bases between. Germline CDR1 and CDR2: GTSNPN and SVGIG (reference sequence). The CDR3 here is CAWSVEYNEQFF. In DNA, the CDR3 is TGTGCCTGGAGTGTGGAGTACAATGAGCAGTTCTTC.

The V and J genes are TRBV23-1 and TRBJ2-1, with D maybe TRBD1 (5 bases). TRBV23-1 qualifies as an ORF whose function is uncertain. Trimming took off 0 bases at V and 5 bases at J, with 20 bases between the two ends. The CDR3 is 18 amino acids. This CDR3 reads CASSQSQGKRTFDNEQFF. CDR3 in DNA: TGCGCCAGCAGTCAATCCCAAGGGAAAAGGACATTCGACAATGAGCAGTTCTTC.

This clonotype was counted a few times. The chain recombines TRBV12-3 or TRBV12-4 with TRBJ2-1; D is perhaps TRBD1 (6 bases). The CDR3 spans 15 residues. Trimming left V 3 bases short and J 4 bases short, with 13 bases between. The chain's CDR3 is CASSFPRGAYNEQFF. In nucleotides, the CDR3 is TGTGCCAGCAGTTTTCCCAGGGGCGCTTACAATGAGCAGTTCTTC.

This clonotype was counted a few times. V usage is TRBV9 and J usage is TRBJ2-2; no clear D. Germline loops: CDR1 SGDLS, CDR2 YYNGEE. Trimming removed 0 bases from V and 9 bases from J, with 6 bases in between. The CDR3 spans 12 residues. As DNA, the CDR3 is TGTGCCAGCAGCGTAGATATCCGGGAGCTGTTTTTT. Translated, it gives CASSVDIRELFF. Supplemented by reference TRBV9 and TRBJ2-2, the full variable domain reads DSGVTQTPKHLITATGQRVTLRCSPRSGDLSVYWYQQSLDQGLQFLIQYYNGEERAKGNILERFSAQQFPDLHSELNLSSLELGDSALYFCASSVDIRELFFGEGSRLTVL.

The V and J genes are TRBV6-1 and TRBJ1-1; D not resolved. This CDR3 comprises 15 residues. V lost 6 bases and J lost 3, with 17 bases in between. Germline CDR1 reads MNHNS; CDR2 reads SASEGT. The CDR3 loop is CASREDKSFHTEAFF. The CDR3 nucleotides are TGTGCCAGCAGAGAGGATAAATCCTTTCACACTGAAGCTTTCTTT.

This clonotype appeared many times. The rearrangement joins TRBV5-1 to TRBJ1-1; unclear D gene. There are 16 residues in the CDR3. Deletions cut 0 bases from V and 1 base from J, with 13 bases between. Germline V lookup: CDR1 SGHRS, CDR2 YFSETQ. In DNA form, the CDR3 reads TGCGCCAGCAGCTTGGCCGGCTCTTCGGGGAACACTGAAGCTTTCTTT. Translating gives CASSLAGSSGNTEAFF.

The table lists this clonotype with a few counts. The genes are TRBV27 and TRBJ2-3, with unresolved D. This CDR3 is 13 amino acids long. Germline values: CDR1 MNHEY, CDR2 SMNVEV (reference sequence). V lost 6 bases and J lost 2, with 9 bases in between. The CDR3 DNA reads TGTGCCAGCAGAAGGCCCAACACAGATACGCAGTATTTT. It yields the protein CASRRPNTDTQYF.

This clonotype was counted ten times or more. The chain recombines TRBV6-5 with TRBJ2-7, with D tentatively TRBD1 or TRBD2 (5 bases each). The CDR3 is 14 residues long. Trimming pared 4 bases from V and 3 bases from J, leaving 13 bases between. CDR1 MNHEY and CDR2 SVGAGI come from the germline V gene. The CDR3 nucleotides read TGTGCCAGCAGTTGGGGGACGGCGAACTACGAGCAGTACTTC. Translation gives CASSWGTANYEQYF.

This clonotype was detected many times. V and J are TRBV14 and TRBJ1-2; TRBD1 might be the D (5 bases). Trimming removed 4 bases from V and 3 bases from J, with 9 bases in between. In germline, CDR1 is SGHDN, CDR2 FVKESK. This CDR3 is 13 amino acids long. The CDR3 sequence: CASSLGGYYGYTF. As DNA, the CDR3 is TGTGCCAGCAGCCTTGGGGGATACTATGGCTACACCTTC.

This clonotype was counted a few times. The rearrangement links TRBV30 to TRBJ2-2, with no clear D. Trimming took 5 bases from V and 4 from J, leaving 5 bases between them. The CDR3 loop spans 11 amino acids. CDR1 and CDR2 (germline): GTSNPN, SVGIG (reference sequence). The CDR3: CAWGITGELFF. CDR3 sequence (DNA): TGTGCCTGGGGGATCACCGGGGAGCTGTTTTTT.

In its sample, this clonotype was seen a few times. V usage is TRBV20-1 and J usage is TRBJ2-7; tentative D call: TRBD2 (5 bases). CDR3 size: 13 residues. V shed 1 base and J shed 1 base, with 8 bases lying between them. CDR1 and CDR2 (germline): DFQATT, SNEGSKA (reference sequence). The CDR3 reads CSARVRDSYEQYF. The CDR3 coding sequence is TGCAGTGCTAGAGTGAGGGATTCCTACGAGCAGTACTTC.

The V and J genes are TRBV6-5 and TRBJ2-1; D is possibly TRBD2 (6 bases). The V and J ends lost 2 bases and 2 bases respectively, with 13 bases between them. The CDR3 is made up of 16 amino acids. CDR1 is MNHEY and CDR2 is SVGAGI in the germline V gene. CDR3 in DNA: TGTGCCAGCAGTTACACACTTAGCGGCACCTACAATGAGCAGTTCTTC. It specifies CASSYTLSGTYNEQFF.

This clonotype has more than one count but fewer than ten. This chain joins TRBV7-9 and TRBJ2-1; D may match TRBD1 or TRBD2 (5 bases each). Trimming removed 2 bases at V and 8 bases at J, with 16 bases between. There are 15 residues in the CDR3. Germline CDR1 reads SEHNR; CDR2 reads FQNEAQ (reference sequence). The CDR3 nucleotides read TGTGCCAGCAGCTTAACGGGGCCGTCCGATTATGAGCAGTTCTTC. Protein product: CASSLTGPSDYEQFF.

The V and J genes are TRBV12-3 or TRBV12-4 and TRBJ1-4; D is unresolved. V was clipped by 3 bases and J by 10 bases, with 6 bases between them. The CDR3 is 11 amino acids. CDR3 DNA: TGTGCCAGCAGTTTGGGCATAAAACTGTTTTTT. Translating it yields CASSLGIKLFF.